This TCR beta chain was obtained from a study of Graves' ophthalmopathy and Graves' hyperthyroidism. The germline gives CDR1 ENHRY, CDR2 SYGVKD. V lost 5 bases to trimming and J lost 0 bases, with 9 bases between them. The CDR3 is 14 amino acids. Amplification targeted the TCR beta CDR3 regions, with RNA transcripts as the source material. RT-PCR with HTBI primers came first, then second-round multiplex PCR. Using its own MiXCR run on the multiplex PCR reads, TCRdb lists one record per CDR3 protein. The repertoire holds almost 750,000 distinct CDR3 sequences, with roughly 40% as singletons. The clonotype originates from an adult man with Graves' ophthalmopathy. Specimen: peripheral blood. This chain uses TRBV10-3 with TRBJ2-3, with TRBD2 as a possible D gene (6 bases). CDR3 sequence: CAISSGASTDTQYF. The CDR3 nucleotides read TGTGCCATCAGTTCGGGAGCTAGCACAGATACGCAGTATTTT.